One and the same sample provided the 8 T cell receptor beta chains below, sequenced in a study of beta chain features in type 1 diabetes. Study-wide findings and caveats: Significant though moderate, a shortening of TCRB CDR3s appeared in all four CD4+ subsets of Type 1 diabetes patients.

For these receptors, no antigen is known. The sequenced template was cDNA made from the entire isolated RNA. Using immunoSEQ multiplex PCR, the repertoire was profiled, and TCRdb retains in-frame clones only, with some absent. The repertoire includes about 340,000 clones, approximately 12% of them detected once, and roughly 0.015% sits in the top ten. Sequencing was done on a sample of naive CD4+ T cells from blood. The receptor set was obtained from a woman under 30 with type 1 diabetes.

This clone was seen more than once but under ten times. V and J are TRBV9 and TRBJ2-7; 10 bases line up with TRBD2. V shed 0 bases, J shed 3 bases, and the junction held 3 bases outside the gene matches. The CDR3 extends over 15 amino acids. The germline V gene has CDR1 SGDLS and CDR2 YYNGEE. Here the CDR3 DNA reads TGTGCCAGCAGCGTAGAAGCGGGAGGGCACTACGAGCAGTACTTC. It is translated as CASSVEAGGHYEQYF.

This clone was counted only a few times. This chain connects TRBV29-1 to TRBJ1-4; perhaps TRBD1 as D (6 bases). Germline CDR1 reads SQVTM; CDR2 reads ANQGSEA. V dropped 7 bases and J dropped 7 bases, with 19 bases sitting between them. This CDR3 comprises 14 residues. In nucleotides, the CDR3 is TGCAGCGCCGCTCTAAGGGGGGGGATTGAAAAACTGTTTTTT. Its translation: CSAALRGGIEKLFF.

This clone was observed a few times. The V call is TRBV7-2, the J call TRBJ2-1; 11 positions match TRBD2. Germline values: CDR1 SGHTA, CDR2 FQGNSA. The CDR3 consists of 16 residues. V lost 2 bases and J lost 10; bases outside the gene matches: 10. The chain's CDR3 is CASSLTLAGGYGEQFF. The CDR3 nucleotides read TGTGCCAGCAGCTTAACCCTAGCGGGAGGATATGGGGAGCAGTTCTTC.

The CDR3, as DNA: TGTGCCAGCAGCGCCACAGGATCCGGGGAGCTGTTTTTT. Residues: CASSATGSGELFF. This sequence joins TRBV7-9 and TRBJ2-2; perhaps TRBD1 as D (5 bases). The germline gives CDR1 SEHNR, CDR2 FQNEAQ (reference sequence). Trimming took off 5 bases at V and 6 bases at J, with 10 bases between the two ends. The CDR3 is 13 amino acids.

V and J are TRBV9 and TRBJ2-6, with 7 bases identical to TRBD1. Germline V lookup: CDR1 SGDLS, CDR2 YYNGEE. The V and J ends lost 5 bases and 0 bases, in that order; junction bases with no gene match: 8. This CDR3 contains 17 residues. CDR3 sequence (DNA): TGTGCCAGCAGTGACAGACAGGGAACCTCTGGGGCCAACGTCCTGACTTTC. This codes for CASSDRQGTSGANVLTF.

V usage is TRBV9 and J usage is TRBJ2-2, with 8 bases lining up with TRBD2. V shed 1 base, J shed 4 bases, and the junction held 6 bases outside the gene matches. The length of the CDR3 is 16 residues. Germline assignment: CDR1 SGDLS and CDR2 YYNGEE. The CDR3 loop is CASSVLSGSGTGELFF. In DNA, the CDR3 is TGTGCCAGCAGCGTATTGAGCGGGAGTGGCACCGGGGAGCTGTTTTTT.

The chain recombines TRBV4-1 with TRBJ1-5, with TRBD1 matching 7 bases. Germline CDR1 reads MGHRA; CDR2 reads YSYEKL. J gave up 8 bases and V 4 bases, and 11 bases lay outside the gene matches. This CDR3 has 15 residues. The CDR3 region has the DNA TGCGCCAGCAGCCGCCAAGGACAGGATGGGGAGCCCCAGCATTTT. It is translated as CASSRQGQDGEPQHF.

The chain links TRBV5-1 to TRBJ2-3; 10 bases line up with TRBD2. V gave up 4 bases and J gave up 6 bases; unmatched junction bases: 5. CDR3 size: 14 residues. Germline loops: CDR1 SGHRS, CDR2 YFSETQ. The CDR3 protein is CASSPLAGVDTQYF. The DNA of the CDR3 is TGCGCCAGCAGCCCGCTAGCGGGAGTGGATACGCAGTATTTT.